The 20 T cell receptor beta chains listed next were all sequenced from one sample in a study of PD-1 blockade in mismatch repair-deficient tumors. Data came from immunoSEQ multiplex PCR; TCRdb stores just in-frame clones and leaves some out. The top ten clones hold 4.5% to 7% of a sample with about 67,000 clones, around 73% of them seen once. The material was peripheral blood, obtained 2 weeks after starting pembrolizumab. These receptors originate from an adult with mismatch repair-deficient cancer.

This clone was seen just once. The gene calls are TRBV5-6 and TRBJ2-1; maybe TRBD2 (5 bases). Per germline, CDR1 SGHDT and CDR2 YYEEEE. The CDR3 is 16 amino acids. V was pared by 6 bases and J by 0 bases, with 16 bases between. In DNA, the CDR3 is TGTGCCAGCACGTTTCTCCGGGGTAGCTCCTACAATGAGCAGTTCTTC. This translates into CASTFLRGSSYNEQFF.

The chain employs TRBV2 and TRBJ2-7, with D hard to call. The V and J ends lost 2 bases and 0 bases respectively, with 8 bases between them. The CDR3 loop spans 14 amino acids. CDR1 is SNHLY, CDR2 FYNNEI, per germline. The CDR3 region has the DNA TGTGCCAGCAGTGAACCACGGATCTCCTACGAGCAGTACTTC. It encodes CASSEPRISYEQYF.

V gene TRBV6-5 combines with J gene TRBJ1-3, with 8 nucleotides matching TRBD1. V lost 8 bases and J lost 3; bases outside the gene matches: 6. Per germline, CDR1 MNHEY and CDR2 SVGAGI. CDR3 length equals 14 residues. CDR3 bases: TGTGCCAGCGGTGGACAGGGAGTTGGAAACACCATATATTTT. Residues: CASGGQGVGNTIYF.

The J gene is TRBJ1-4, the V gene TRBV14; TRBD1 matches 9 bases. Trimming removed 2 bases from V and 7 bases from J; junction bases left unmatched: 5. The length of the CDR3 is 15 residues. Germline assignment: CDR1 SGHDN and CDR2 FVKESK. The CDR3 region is CASSQMGQGSEKLFF. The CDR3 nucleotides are TGTGCCAGCAGCCAAATGGGACAGGGTAGTGAAAAACTGTTTTTT.

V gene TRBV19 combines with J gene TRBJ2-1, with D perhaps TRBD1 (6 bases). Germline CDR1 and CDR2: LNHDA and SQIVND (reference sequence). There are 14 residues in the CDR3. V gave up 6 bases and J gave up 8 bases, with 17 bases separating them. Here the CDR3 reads CASSKTAQGDEQFF. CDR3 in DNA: TGTGCCAGTAGCAAAACTGCACAGGGAGATGAGCAGTTCTTC.

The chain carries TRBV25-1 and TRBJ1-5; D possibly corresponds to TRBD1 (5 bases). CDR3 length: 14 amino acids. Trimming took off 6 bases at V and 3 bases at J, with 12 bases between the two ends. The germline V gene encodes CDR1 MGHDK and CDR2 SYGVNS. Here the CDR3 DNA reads TGTGCCAGCAGCGCAACAGGCACCAATCAGCCCCAGCATTTT. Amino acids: CASSATGTNQPQHF.

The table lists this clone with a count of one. The CDR3 loop is CSARTGAYEQYF. The CDR3 nucleotides are TGCAGCGCGCGGACAGGGGCCTACGAGCAGTACTTC. The chain couples TRBV29-1 to TRBJ2-7; 9 bases fit TRBD1. CDR1 and CDR2 from the germline V gene are SQVTM and ANQGSEA. J was trimmed by 2 bases and V by 7 bases; bases with no gene match: 3. The CDR3 is 12 amino acids.

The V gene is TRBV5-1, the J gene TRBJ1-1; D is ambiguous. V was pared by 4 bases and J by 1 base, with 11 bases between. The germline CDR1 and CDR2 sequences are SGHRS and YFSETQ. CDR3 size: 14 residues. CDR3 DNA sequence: TGCGCCAGCAGCACCGACCGCCCGAACACTGAAGCTTTCTTT. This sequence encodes CASSTDRPNTEAFF. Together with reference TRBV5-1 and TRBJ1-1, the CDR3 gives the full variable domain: KAGVTQTPRYLIKTRGQQVTLSCSPISGHRSVSWYQQTPGQGLQFLFEYFSETQRNKGNFPGRFSGRQFSNSRSEMNVSTLELGDSALYLCASSTDRPNTEAFFGQGTRLTVV.

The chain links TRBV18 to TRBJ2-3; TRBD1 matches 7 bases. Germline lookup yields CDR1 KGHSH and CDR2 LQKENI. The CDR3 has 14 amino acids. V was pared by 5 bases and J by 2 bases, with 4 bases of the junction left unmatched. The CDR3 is CASSKGQYTDTQYF. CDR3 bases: TGTGCCAGCTCAAAGGGACAGTACACAGATACGCAGTATTTT. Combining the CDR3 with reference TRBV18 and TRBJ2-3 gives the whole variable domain NAGVMQNPRHLVRRRGQEARLRCSPMKGHSHVYWYRQLPEEGLKFMVYLQKENIIDESGMPKERFSAEFPKEGPSILRIQQVVRGDSAAYFCASSKGQYTDTQYFGPGTRLTVL.

CDR3 residues: CASSDRGQFDEQYF. The DNA of the CDR3 is TGTGCCAGCAGCGACAGGGGGCAGTTCGACGAGCAGTACTTC. The rearrangement uses TRBV6-6 and TRBJ2-7; 10 nucleotides line up with TRBD1. Trimming at V came to 6 bases and at J to 5 bases, leaving 7 bases not matched to a gene. Per the germline V gene, CDR1 is MNHNY and CDR2 is SVGAGI (reference sequence). This CDR3 spans 14 amino acids.

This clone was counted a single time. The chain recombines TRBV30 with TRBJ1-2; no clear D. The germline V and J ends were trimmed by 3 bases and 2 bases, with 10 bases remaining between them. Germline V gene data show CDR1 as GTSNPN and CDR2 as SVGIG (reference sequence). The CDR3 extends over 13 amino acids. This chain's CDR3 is CAWRHGRNYGYTF. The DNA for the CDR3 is TGTGCCTGGAGACACGGACGGAACTATGGCTACACCTTC.

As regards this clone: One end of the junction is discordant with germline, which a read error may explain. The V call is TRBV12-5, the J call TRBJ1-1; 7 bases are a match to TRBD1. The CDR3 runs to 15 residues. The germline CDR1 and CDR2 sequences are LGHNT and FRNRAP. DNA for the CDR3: TGTGCTAGTGGTTACTACAGGGGATTGAAGACTGAAGCTTTCTTT. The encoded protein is CASGYYRGLKTEAFF.

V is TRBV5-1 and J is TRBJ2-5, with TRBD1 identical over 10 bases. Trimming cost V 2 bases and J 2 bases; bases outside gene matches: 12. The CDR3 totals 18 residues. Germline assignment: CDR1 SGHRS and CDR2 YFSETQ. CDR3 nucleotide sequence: TGCGCCAGCAGCTTTTTTATAGGGACAGGGGCGAAACAAGAGACCCAGTACTTC. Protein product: CASSFFIGTGAKQETQYF.

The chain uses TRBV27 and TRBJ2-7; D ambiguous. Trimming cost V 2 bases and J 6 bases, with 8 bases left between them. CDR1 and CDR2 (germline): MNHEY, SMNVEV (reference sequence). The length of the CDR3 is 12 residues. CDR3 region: CASSLGAGEQYF. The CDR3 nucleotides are TGTGCCAGCAGTTTAGGCGCTGGCGAGCAGTACTTC.

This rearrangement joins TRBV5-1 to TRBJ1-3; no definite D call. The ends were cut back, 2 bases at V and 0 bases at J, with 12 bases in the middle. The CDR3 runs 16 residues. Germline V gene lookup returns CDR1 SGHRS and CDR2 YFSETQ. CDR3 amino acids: CASSLWAPFSGNTIYF. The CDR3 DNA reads TGCGCCAGCAGCTTATGGGCCCCTTTCTCTGGAAACACCATATATTTT. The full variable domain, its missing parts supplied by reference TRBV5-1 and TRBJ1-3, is KAGVTQTPRYLIKTRGQQVTLSCSPISGHRSVSWYQQTPGQGLQFLFEYFSETQRNKGNFPGRFSGRQFSNSRSEMNVSTLELGDSALYLCASSLWAPFSGNTIYFGEGSWLTVV.

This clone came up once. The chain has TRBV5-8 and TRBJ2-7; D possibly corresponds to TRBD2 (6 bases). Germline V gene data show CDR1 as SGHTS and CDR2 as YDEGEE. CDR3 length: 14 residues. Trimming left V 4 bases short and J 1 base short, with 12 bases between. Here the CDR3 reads CASSRRGNSYEQYF. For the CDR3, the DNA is TGTGCCAGCAGCCGACGGGGGAATTCCTACGAGCAGTACTTC.

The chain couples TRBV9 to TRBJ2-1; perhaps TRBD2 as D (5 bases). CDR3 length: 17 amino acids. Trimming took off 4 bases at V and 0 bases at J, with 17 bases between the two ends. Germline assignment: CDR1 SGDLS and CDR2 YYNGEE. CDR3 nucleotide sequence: TGTGCCAGCAGCTCCCGCCGAGAACTAGTCTCCTACAATGAGCAGTTCTTC. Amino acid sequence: CASSSRRELVSYNEQFF.

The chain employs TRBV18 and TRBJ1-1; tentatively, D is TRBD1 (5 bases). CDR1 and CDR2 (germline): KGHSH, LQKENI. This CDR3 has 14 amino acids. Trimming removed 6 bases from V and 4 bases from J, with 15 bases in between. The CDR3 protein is CASSPPSGSTEAFF. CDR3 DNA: TGTGCCAGCTCGCCCCCCTCAGGGAGCACTGAAGCTTTCTTT.

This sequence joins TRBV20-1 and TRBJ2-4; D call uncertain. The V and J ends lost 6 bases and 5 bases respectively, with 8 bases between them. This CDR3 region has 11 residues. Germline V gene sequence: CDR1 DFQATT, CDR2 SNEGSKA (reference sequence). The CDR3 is CSAEDENIQYF. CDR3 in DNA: TGCAGTGCAGAGGACGAAAACATTCAGTACTTC.

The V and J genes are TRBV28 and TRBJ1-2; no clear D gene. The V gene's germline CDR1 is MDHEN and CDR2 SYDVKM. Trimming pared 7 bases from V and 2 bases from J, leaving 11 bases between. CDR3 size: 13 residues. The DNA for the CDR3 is TGTGCCAGCACCACACATACAAACTATGGCTACACCTTC. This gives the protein CASTTHTNYGYTF.